This T cell receptor (beta chain) was sequenced during a study of blood T cells in healthy people across ages. This CDR3 comprises 16 residues. From germline, CDR1 is PRHDT and CDR2 FYEKMQ (reference sequence). Remarks on this clonotype: Its specificity is unknown. The junction departs from the called germline gene at one end, perhaps through a read error.

Regarding the study as a whole: Naive and antigen-experienced cells were not separated, limiting conclusive comparison.

Russia was home to the donors, healthy Caucasian individuals aged roughly 6 to 90. The use of a sample-barcoded 5' primer and a J-beta primer mix characterized a second PCR of about 7 to 12 cycles. The authors tagged each cDNA molecule using a template-switch adaptor with 12 random nucleotides. Via MiXCR, TCRdb re-called the 5' RACE reads, giving one row per CDR3 protein. The sample consists of roughly 900,000 distinct CDR3 sequences, 45% to 50% of them appearing once. Sequencing was performed on blood. This rearrangement joins TRBV13 to TRBJ2-1; no clear D gene. This TCR was recovered from a man in his thirties or forties in good health. DNA for the CDR3: TGTGCCAACAGCTCGGCGCAAACTTCGTCCTACAATGAGCAGTTCTTC. Its translation is CANSSAQTSSYNEQFF.